This record looks at one T cell receptor beta chain sequence and its context. The PCR had 60 Vbeta and 13 Jbeta primers. Using immunoSEQ multiplex PCR, the repertoire was profiled, and TCRdb retains in-frame clones only, with some absent. The repertoire table contains about 130,000 clones. These data belong to a study of cytomegalovirus exposure and HLA in healthy donors. V was trimmed by 4 bases and J by 6 bases, leaving 18 bases between them. Germline assignment: CDR1 SGHRS and CDR2 YFSETQ. The CDR3 contains 15 residues. The clonotype comes from a woman in her thirties or forties in good health and CMV-seropositive. The chain links TRBV5-1 to TRBJ2-3, with D possibly being TRBD1 (6 bases). Source material: PBMCs. The DNA for the CDR3 is TGCGCCAGCAGCCCTGAAGGCAGGGGAGTGGATACGCAGTATTTT. Translating gives CASSPEGRGVDTQYF.